These 5 T cell receptor beta chains were sequenced from one sample in a study of T cell repertoires in cytomegalovirus infection. These TCRs are of unknown antigen specificity. TCRdb redid the calling of the reads with MiXCR, one entry per CDR3 protein. The data show about 920,000 distinct CDR3 sequences, 30% to 40% seen once. This material consisted of cultured CD8+ T cells from PBMCs, taken from culture after CMV antigen stimulation. The source is a human donor in good health (CMV status not recorded). Some clones in this sample may be carry-over from other donors' samples.

V is TRBV19 and J is TRBJ2-7, with no clear D. The V and J ends lost 5 bases and 6 bases respectively, with 14 bases between them. The CDR3 spans 13 residues. CDR1 is LNHDA, CDR2 SQIVND, per germline (reference sequence). CDR3 nucleotide sequence: TGTGCCAGTAGTCGATCCATGGGTTTCGAGCAGTACTTC. This translates into CASSRSMGFEQYF.

The chain couples TRBV20-1 to TRBJ2-7; D might be TRBD1 (6 bases). The CDR3 spans 16 residues. Between the trimmed V and J ends, which lost 3 bases and 1 base, there was a span of 19 bases. CDR1 DFQATT and CDR2 SNEGSKA come from the germline V gene (reference sequence). The DNA of the CDR3 is TGCAGTGCTAGCCTATGGGCAGGGGCTAAGTCCTACGAGCAGTACTTC. It yields the protein CSASLWAGAKSYEQYF.

This clonotype came up a few times. The V and J genes are TRBV28 and TRBJ1-1; D may be TRBD1 (5 bases). The CDR3 is 16 amino acids. V shed 7 bases and J shed 0 bases, with 18 bases lying between them. Germline assignment: CDR1 MDHEN and CDR2 SYDVKM. Here the CDR3 DNA reads TGTGCCAGCACCCTTCGGACACCCTACGTGAACACTGAAGCTTTCTTT. It encodes CASTLRTPYVNTEAFF.

This clonotype was recorded a few times. The chain combines TRBV7-9 with TRBJ2-5; D gene ambiguous. Germline-derived CDR1 and CDR2 are SEHNR and FQNEAQ (reference sequence). The CDR3 is made up of 15 amino acids. The CDR3: CLVGQAPLLQETQYF. The CDR3 coding sequence is TGTTTGGTGGGTCAGGCCCCTCTCCTTCAAGAGACCCAGTACTTC.

The rearrangement links TRBV7-6 to TRBJ2-1; D unresolved. This CDR3 is 13 amino acids long. Trimming left V 2 bases short and J 7 bases short, with 9 bases between. CDR1 SGHVS and CDR2 FNYEAQ come from the germline V gene. Written as DNA, the CDR3 is TGTGCCAGCAGCTTATGGGTGGCAAATGAGCAGTTCTTC. Translation gives CASSLWVANEQFF. Full variable domain (outside the CDR3, taken from reference TRBV7-6 and TRBJ2-1): GAGVSQSPRYKVTKRGQDVALRCDPISGHVSLYWYRQALGQGPEFLTYFNYEAQQDKSGLPNDRFSAERPEGSISTLTIQRTEQRDSAMYRCASSLWVANEQFFGPGTRLTVL.